A single TCR beta chain is shown here with its context. This specimen comes from a study of human T cells and chemical hapten exposure. In the source study's methods: Per sample, the median was around 100,000 TCRs, with values from 23,224 to 690,600. TCRdb independently ran MiXCR on the RACE reads; one entry per CDR3 protein. These V and J calls derive from TCRdb rather than the authors' analysis. The sample has 150,000 to 200,000 distinct CDR3 sequences, around a quarter seen once; the top ten hold 2.1%. Time point indicated: patch test 3, about 24 weeks after DPC sensitization. Treatment: therapeutic diphenylcyclopropenone sensitization with weekly scalp DPC. Total RNA was isolated from unfractionated whole blood. Germline-derived CDR1 and CDR2 are SQVTM and ANQGSEA. J gave up 4 bases and V 8 bases, and 11 bases lay outside the gene matches. This CDR3 is built from 14 residues.

The TCR sequence derives from a woman in her late teens or twenties with alopecia areata. Some clones in this sample may be carry-over from other donors' samples. The V and J genes are TRBV29-1 and TRBJ2-3, with 8 positions matching TRBD1. The starting material was whole blood, obtained in connection with sensitization to the hapten diphenylcyclopropenone (DPC). The CDR3 DNA is TGCAGCACCGGCGACAGGGGAGCCCCAGATACGCAGTATTTT. As protein: CSTGDRGAPDTQYF.